The next 27 T cell receptor beta chains were all read from a single sample in a study of blood T cell repertoires in COVID-19. TCRdb's copy holds only in-frame clones and misses some; the assay was immunoSEQ multiplex PCR. In the table there are 48,000 or so clones, 65% to 90% of which are singletons. Sequencing used peripheral blood. The source is a woman of 80 years or more with COVID-19, enrolled during active disease.

This chain connects TRBV2 to TRBJ1-1; no definite D call. The CDR3 is made up of 13 amino acids. CDR1 is SNHLY, CDR2 FYNNEI, per germline. V was clipped by 4 bases and J by 1 base, with 7 bases between them. CDR3 in amino acids: CASSVPRNTEAFF. The CDR3, as DNA: TGTGCCAGCAGTGTTCCCCGGAACACTGAAGCTTTCTTT.

J is TRBJ1-5 and V is TRBV28; the D gene is possibly TRBD1 (6 bases). V was cut by 3 bases and J by 1 base, with 22 bases left in between. This CDR3 contains 19 residues. Germline values: CDR1 MDHEN, CDR2 SYDVKM. The CDR3 here is CASSLGGAGNGGSNQPQHF. CDR3 sequence (DNA): TGTGCCAGCAGTTTGGGGGGGGCGGGGAACGGTGGAAGCAATCAGCCCCAGCATTTT.

DNA of the CDR3: TGCAGCGTTGGTAGGGGGCGCGGGGACACTGAAGCTTTCTTT. This sequence encodes CSVGRGRGDTEAFF. The rearrangement joins TRBV29-1 to TRBJ1-1; 7 nucleotides match TRBD1. Trimming cost V 4 bases and J 3 bases; bases outside gene matches: 8. Per germline, CDR1 SQVTM and CDR2 ANQGSEA. The length of the CDR3 is 14 residues.

This rearrangement joins TRBV6-5 to TRBJ1-5, with D hard to call. CDR3 size: 15 residues. Trimming took off 8 bases at V and 1 base at J, with 15 bases between the two ends. CDR1 and CDR2 from the germline V gene are MNHEY and SVGAGI. This CDR3 reads CASLPGRGSNQPQHF. The DNA of the CDR3 is TGTGCCAGCCTCCCGGGTAGAGGGAGCAATCAGCCCCAGCATTTT.

This clone has only one observation. The chain combines TRBV15 with TRBJ1-5, with D uncertain. Per germline, CDR1 LNHNV and CDR2 YYDKDF (reference sequence). CDR3 length: 16 amino acids. Trimming took off 1 base at V and 6 bases at J, with 16 bases between the two ends. In nucleotides, the CDR3 is TGTGCCACCAGCAGAGGGACTCAGCGTCGGGGTCAGCCCCAGCATTTT. The encoded protein is CATSRGTQRRGQPQHF.

The chain combines TRBV5-8 with TRBJ2-1; the match to TRBD2 covers 9 bases. Germline V gene lookup returns CDR1 SGHTS and CDR2 YDEGEE. This CDR3 has 13 amino acids. V shed 7 bases and J 7 bases; nucleotides not matched to a gene: 6. CDR3 residues: CASGHSGSNEQFF. CDR3 bases: TGTGCCAGCGGCCATAGCGGGAGTAATGAGCAGTTCTTC. Full variable domain (rest looked up from reference TRBV5-8 and TRBJ2-1): EAGVTQSPTHLIKTRGQQATLRCSPISGHTSVYWYQQALGLGLQFLLWYDEGEERNRGNFPPRFSGRQFPNYSSELNVNALELEDSALYLCASGHSGSNEQFFGPGTRLTVL.

The chain uses TRBV27 and TRBJ1-3; D is unresolved. The CDR3 runs 13 residues. CDR1 is MNHEY, CDR2 SMNVEV, per germline (reference sequence). V lost 5 bases and J lost 0, with 5 bases in between. The CDR3 DNA reads as TGTGCCAGCAGTCCACACTCTGGAAACACCATATATTTT. Protein sequence: CASSPHSGNTIYF.

The chain links TRBV27 to TRBJ2-1; 7 bases line up with TRBD2. Germline V gives CDR1 MNHEY, CDR2 SMNVEV (reference sequence). This CDR3 contains 16 residues. Trimming at V came to 6 bases and at J to 1 base, leaving 9 bases not matched to a gene. The CDR3 protein is CASRPAGVGSYNEQFF. The CDR3 nucleotides are TGTGCCAGCAGGCCTGCGGGAGTAGGGTCCTACAATGAGCAGTTCTTC.

The chain carries TRBV6-5 and TRBJ2-7, with 11 bases lining up with TRBD1. The CDR3 extends over 15 amino acids. Trimming cost V 6 bases and J 2 bases; bases outside gene matches: 6. The germline V gene encodes CDR1 MNHEY and CDR2 SVGAGI. CDR3 residues: CASSDEGQGAYEQYF. The CDR3 nucleotides read TGTGCCAGCAGCGATGAGGGACAGGGGGCCTACGAGCAGTACTTC.

This rearrangement joins TRBV5-1 to TRBJ2-5; a weak D match, TRBD1 (5 bases). Germline V CDR1 and CDR2: SGHRS, YFSETQ. The CDR3 consists of 16 residues. The V gene lost 3 bases and the J gene lost 0 bases, with 15 bases spanning the gap. CDR3: CASSYLGVTNQETQYF. For the CDR3, the DNA is TGCGCCAGCAGCTATTTAGGGGTGACCAACCAAGAGACCCAGTACTTC.

The rearrangement joins TRBV24-1 to TRBJ1-6; a possible D gene is TRBD1 (5 bases). Trimming pared 3 bases from V and 5 bases from J, leaving 7 bases between. The CDR3 spans 14 residues. Germline CDR1 and CDR2: KGHDR and SFDVKD. The CDR3 sequence is CATSDAGHNSPLHF. The CDR3 region has the DNA TGTGCCACCAGTGATGCGGGACATAATTCACCCCTCCACTTT.

CDR3 amino acids: CASTRLDISLNEQFF. DNA of the CDR3: TGTGCCAGCACCCGACTAGACATCAGTCTCAATGAGCAGTTCTTC. The chain couples TRBV6-5 to TRBJ2-1, with a weak D call TRBD2 (6 bases). The germline V gene encodes CDR1 MNHEY and CDR2 SVGAGI. The ends were cut back, 7 bases at V and 6 bases at J, with 19 bases in the middle. The CDR3 sequence is 15 residues long.

The rearrangement links TRBV5-1 to TRBJ1-2, with D possibly TRBD1 on 5 matching bases. The CDR3 is 14 residues long. The germline gives CDR1 SGHRS, CDR2 YFSETQ. Trimming left V 0 bases short and J 4 bases short, with 10 bases between. The CDR3 reads CASSLGHRRYGYTF. In DNA form, the CDR3 reads TGCGCCAGCAGCTTGGGTCACAGGCGCTATGGCTACACCTTC. The variable domain in full, completed from reference TRBV5-1 and TRBJ1-2, reads KAGVTQTPRYLIKTRGQQVTLSCSPISGHRSVSWYQQTPGQGLQFLFEYFSETQRNKGNFPGRFSGRQFSNSRSEMNVSTLELGDSALYLCASSLGHRRYGYTFGSGTRLTVV.

This sequence joins TRBV19 and TRBJ1-2; 7 positions match TRBD1. Losses at the gene ends were 2 bases for V and 10 bases for J; bases not matched to a gene: 7. The V gene's germline CDR1 is LNHDA and CDR2 SQIVND (reference sequence). The CDR3 runs to 13 residues. The CDR3 loop is CASSIPGGLDYTF. CDR3 nucleotide sequence: TGTGCCAGTAGTATACCAGGGGGGCTCGACTACACCTTC.

This clone is a singleton in its sample. The rearrangement links TRBV13 to TRBJ2-1; perhaps TRBD1 as D (5 bases). Germline assignment: CDR1 PRHDT and CDR2 FYEKMQ (reference sequence). V was shortened by 0 bases and J by 0 bases, with 6 bases between the two germline ends. This CDR3 spans 15 amino acids. For the CDR3, the DNA is TGTGCCAGCAGCTTAGGGCAGGGCTCCTACAATGAGCAGTTCTTC. This codes for CASSLGQGSYNEQFF.

V and J are TRBV5-1 and TRBJ2-3; D perhaps matches TRBD2 (7 bases). Germline assignment: CDR1 SGHRS and CDR2 YFSETQ. This CDR3 is 16 amino acids long. V was cut by 4 bases and J by 3 bases, with 18 bases left in between. Written as DNA, the CDR3 is TGCGCCAGCAGCCCTCGTGGGGGGGGCCAAACAGATACGCAGTATTTT. Its protein product is CASSPRGGGQTDTQYF.

V is TRBV19 and J is TRBJ1-2, with 8 bases aligning to TRBD1. The CDR3 is made up of 15 amino acids. V was clipped by 8 bases and J by 7 bases; unmatched bases: 15. The germline gives CDR1 LNHDA, CDR2 SQIVND (reference sequence). CDR3 nucleotide sequence: TGTGCCAGTCGTGAATCCAGGGGGCATAGCAGTGGCTACACCTTC. Translation: CASRESRGHSSGYTF.

The chain recombines TRBV11-2 with TRBJ2-5; D unclear. The CDR3 length is 12 residues. Germline assignment: CDR1 SGHAT and CDR2 FQNNGV. V lost 1 base and J lost 5, with 5 bases in between. The CDR3 sequence is CASSLGRETQYF. In DNA form, the CDR3 reads TGTGCCAGCAGCTTAGGTCGGGAGACCCAGTACTTC.

The genes are TRBV6-5 and TRBJ2-4, with 14 positions matching TRBD2. Germline V gene data show CDR1 as MNHEY and CDR2 as SVGAGI. V shed 6 bases, J shed 10 bases, and the junction held 5 bases outside the gene matches. The CDR3 is made up of 14 amino acids. The CDR3 DNA reads TGTGCCAGCAGCCGGGGACTAGCGGGAGCAATTCAGTACTTC. This encodes CASSRGLAGAIQYF.

This rearrangement joins TRBV2 to TRBJ2-5, with D maybe TRBD2 (5 bases). V shed 6 bases and J shed 1 base, with 6 bases lying between them. Germline assignment: CDR1 SNHLY and CDR2 FYNNEI. This CDR3 has 12 amino acids. CDR3 amino acids: CASRGSQETQYF. The CDR3 bases are TGTGCCAGCAGGGGGAGCCAAGAGACCCAGTACTTC.

The J gene is TRBJ1-5, the V gene TRBV7-6; 8 nucleotides agree with TRBD1. J was trimmed by 4 bases and V by 1 base; bases with no gene match: 3. The CDR3 sequence is 15 residues long. In germline, CDR1 is SGHVS, CDR2 FNYEAQ. The CDR3 bases are TGTGCCAGCAGCTTAGGGACAGGGAGAAATCAGCCCCAGCATTTT. It encodes CASSLGTGRNQPQHF.

The V gene is TRBV20-1, the J gene TRBJ2-5, with D perhaps matching TRBD1 (5 bases). V lost 3 bases, J lost 2 bases, and 13 bases lay in between. Germline V gene sequence: CDR1 DFQATT, CDR2 SNEGSKA (reference sequence). The CDR3 is made up of 14 amino acids. CDR3 sequence (DNA): TGCAGTGCTAGTGCCCGGCGACAGCAAGAGACCCAGTACTTC. Encoded protein: CSASARRQQETQYF.

The rearrangement links TRBV15 to TRBJ2-3; D remains ambiguous. This CDR3 has 15 amino acids. Germline V lookup: CDR1 LNHNV, CDR2 YYDKDF (reference sequence). Trimming removed 6 bases from V and 2 bases from J, with 15 bases in between. The CDR3 nucleotides are TGTGCCACCAGAAGCCCCGAGACTTACACAGATACGCAGTATTTT. It codes for CATRSPETYTDTQYF.

This chain connects TRBV2 to TRBJ1-4; 9 nucleotides match TRBD1. The CDR3 is 14 amino acids. Germline trimming cut 5 bases from V and 4 bases from J; bases unmatched to any gene: 2. Per the germline V gene, CDR1 is SNHLY and CDR2 is FYNNEI. The CDR3 region is CASSLTGGNEKLFF. CDR3 in DNA: TGTGCCAGCAGTTTGACAGGGGGTAATGAAAAACTGTTTTTT.

The chain uses TRBV5-5 and TRBJ2-5, with 12 bases lining up with TRBD2. Germline V gene data show CDR1 as SGHKS and CDR2 as YYEKEE (reference sequence). Trimming took 0 bases from V and 4 from J; bases not matched to a gene: 1. This CDR3 has 15 amino acids. The CDR3 is CASSLGTSGVETQYF. The CDR3 bases are TGTGCCAGCAGCTTGGGGACTAGCGGGGTAGAGACCCAGTACTTC.

The chain couples TRBV6-1 to TRBJ1-2, with 9 bases identical to TRBD1. CDR3 size: 15 residues. The J segment lost 3 bases and the V segment lost 2 bases, leaving 4 bases of the junction unmatched. Per germline, CDR1 MNHNS and CDR2 SASEGT. The CDR3 DNA sequence: TGTGCCAGCAGTGAATCACAGGGGGCGTACTATGGCTACACCTTC. Translating gives CASSESQGAYYGYTF.

The chain combines TRBV9 with TRBJ1-1, with a weak D call TRBD1 (5 bases). Germline V gene data show CDR1 as SGDLS and CDR2 as YYNGEE. With 4 bases removed from V and 1 base from J, the gap between germline ends came to 11 bases. This CDR3 contains 14 residues. The CDR3 is CASSPRGANTEAFF. The CDR3 DNA follows: TGTGCCAGCAGCCCCCGCGGGGCGAACACTGAAGCTTTCTTT.